A selection of T cell receptor beta chains follows, all from one sample in a study of neurological immune-mediated disorders. TCRdb re-called the 5' RACE reads with MiXCR, one entry per CDR3 protein. Of tens of thousands of distinct CDR3 sequences listed, 10% to 13% are singletons. The sequenced sample consisted of PBMCs. All receptors derive from a woman in her 30s with HTLV-1-associated myelopathy (HAM/TSP). Each CDR3 is given with its conserved first and last residue. Fields, in order: V gene, clone size, J gene, D gene, CDR3 protein, CDR3 DNA. A D gene is named only where the DNA matches it firmly. Where a row states a size, it is once, few, many or the class of an expanded clone; other rows omit it.

TRBV30	few	TRBJ1-1	TRBD1	CAWRGQGAYTEAFF	TGTGCCTGGAGGGGACAGGGGGCTTACACTGAAGCTTTCTTT
TRBV12-3/TRBV12-4	.	TRBJ2-3	TRBD2	CASSVTSGGTDTQYF	TGTGCCAGCAGTGTGACTAGCGGAGGCACAGATACGCAGTATTTT
TRBV19	many	TRBJ1-1	.	CASSRGNVNTEAFF	TGTGCCAGTAGTCGAGGTAATGTGAACACTGAAGCTTTCTTT
TRBV2	many	TRBJ1-6	.	CASNVWGADNSPLHF	TGTGCCAGCAATGTGTGGGGGGCAGATAATTCACCCCTCCACTTT
TRBV4-2	many	TRBJ1-1	TRBD1	CASSAQGAAEAFF	TGTGCCAGCAGCGCACAGGGGGCGGCTGAAGCTTTCTTT
TRBV2	many	TRBJ1-1	.	CASSLGLNTEAFF	TGTGCCAGCAGTCTAGGCCTGAACACTGAAGCTTTCTTT
TRBV10-3	many	TRBJ2-7	.	CATEQGSSYEQYF	TGTGCCACCGAACAGGGTAGCTCCTACGAGCAGTACTTC
TRBV15	many	TRBJ2-1	TRBD2	CATSILAGGVDEQFF	TGTGCCACCAGCATTTTAGCGGGGGGGGTGGATGAGCAGTTCTTC
TRBV6-4	few	TRBJ2-5	TRBD2	CASSATSGGQETQYF	TGTGCCAGCAGTGCAACTAGCGGGGGACAAGAGACCCAGTACTTC
TRBV12-3/TRBV12-4	few	TRBJ2-7	.	CASSLAGYYEQYF	TGTGCCAGCAGTTTGGCGGGGTACTACGAGCAGTACTTC
TRBV6-5	many	TRBJ1-4	.	CASSYSRTAFNEKLFF	TGTGCCAGCAGTTACTCGAGGACGGCCTTTAATGAAAAACTGTTTTTT
TRBV20-1	many	TRBJ2-7	TRBD2	CSATSGGTPYEQYF	TGCAGTGCGACCAGCGGGGGGACCCCCTACGAGCAGTACTTC
TRBV6-5	few	TRBJ2-3	.	CASSYSFGGGADTQYF	TGTGCCAGCAGTTACTCCTTCGGGGGCGGGGCAGATACGCAGTATTTT
TRBV20-1	many	TRBJ1-6	.	CSAREGFRYGNSPLHF	TGCAGTGCTAGAGAGGGGTTCCGATATGGTAATTCACCCCTCCACTTT
TRBV20-1	many	TRBJ1-1	.	CSARWGGTEAFF	TGCAGTGCTAGATGGGGAGGCACTGAAGCTTTCTTT
TRBV5-6	many	TRBJ1-1	.	CASSLLRNTEAFF	TGTGCCAGCAGCTTGCTGCGGAACACTGAAGCTTTCTTT
TRBV6-5	many	TRBJ1-3	.	CASSRGGNSGNTIYF	TGTGCCAGCAGCCGAGGGGGGAACTCTGGAAACACCATATATTTT
TRBV27	few	TRBJ2-7	.	CASSFYICSAKLGTYEQYF	.
TRBV20-1	many	TRBJ1-5	TRBD1	CSALGQGAVSNQPQHF	TGCAGTGCTCTGGGACAGGGGGCTGTTAGCAATCAGCCCCAGCATTTT
TRBV12-3/TRBV12-4	many	TRBJ2-3	.	CASRQDPTDTQYF	TGTGCCAGCCGGCAGGACCCCACAGATACGCAGTATTTT
TRBV30	.	TRBJ1-1	TRBD1	CACNRGGTEAFF	TGTGCCTGTAACAGGGGCGGGACTGAAGCTTTCTTT
TRBV6-5	many	TRBJ1-1	TRBD1	CASSYGGTGKNTEAFF	TGTGCCAGCAGTTACGGCGGGACAGGGAAGAACACTGAAGCTTTCTTT
TRBV29-1	many	TRBJ2-7	TRBD1	CSVEAGQGAREEQYF	TGCAGCGTTGAAGCTGGGCAGGGGGCTCGGGAAGAGCAGTACTTC
TRBV7-2	many	TRBJ2-1	.	CASSLTAGRSEQFF	TGTGCCAGCAGCTTAACAGCAGGGAGGTCTGAGCAGTTCTTC
TRBV6-1	many	TRBJ2-3	TRBD2	CASSEELRGGRDTQYF	TGTGCCAGCAGTGAAGAGTTGCGGGGGGGCCGCGATACGCAGTATTTT
TRBV3-1	many	TRBJ2-3	.	CASSQDAGHRTQYF	TGTGCCAGCAGCCAAGATGCGGGCCATCGGACGCAGTATTTT
TRBV6-6	medium-sized	TRBJ1-5	.	CASSSKNQPQHF	TGTGCCAGCAGTTCAAAAAATCAGCCCCAGCATTTT
TRBV20-1	many	TRBJ1-1	TRBD1	CSAVPGGGEAFF	TGCAGTGCCGTCCCAGGGGGCGGTGAAGCTTTCTTT
TRBV28	many	TRBJ1-1	TRBD1	CASLTGGAQNTEAFF	TGTGCCAGCTTGACAGGGGGCGCGCAGAACACTGAAGCTTTCTTT
TRBV20-1	many	TRBJ2-7	.	CSARFPSGGAYEQYF	TGCAGTGCTAGATTTCCCTCCGGGGGAGCCTACGAGCAGTACTTC
TRBV5-1	many	TRBJ2-1	TRBD2	CASSTGTSGGLEQFF	TGCGCCAGCAGCACGGGGACTAGCGGGGGCCTTGAGCAGTTCTTC
TRBV5-1	few	TRBJ1-2	.	CASSLVGDNGYTF	TGCGCCAGCAGCTTGGTCGGGGACAATGGCTACACCTTC
TRBV20-1	.	TRBJ2-7	.	CNARGLAAFNEQYF	TGCAATGCTAGGGGGCTAGCGGCGTTTAATGAGCAGTACTTC